This T cell receptor beta chain emerged from a study of identical twins. A universal primer site came from template switching; cDNA carried unique molecular identifiers. TCRdb re-derived calls from the 5' RACE reads in MiXCR, one entry per CDR3 protein. Of about 280,000 distinct CDR3 sequences in the sample, about 8.3% were seen once. This CDR3 has 14 residues. Germline V gene data show CDR1 as DFQATT and CDR2 as SNEGSKA (reference sequence). V was shortened by 3 bases and J by 3 bases, with 12 bases between the two germline ends. As concerns this clonotype: The antigen is unknown.

Study outcomes and limitations: Zero-insertion analyses could be partly confounded by invariant MAIT and iNKT cells.

The sample also formed part of further work on yellow fever vaccine responses in identical twins. That study adds: Reported findings indicate that twins' vaccine T cell responses seemed partially convergent, partially personalized.

The sequence came from a young woman in good health. V is TRBV20-1 and J is TRBJ1-3, with a tentative D call TRBD1 (6 bases). The sequenced sample was memory (CD45RO+) T cells sorted from blood. The CDR3 nucleotides are TGCAGTGCTAGTAGGGCAGGGGTTGGAAACACCATATATTTT. As protein: CSASRAGVGNTIYF.